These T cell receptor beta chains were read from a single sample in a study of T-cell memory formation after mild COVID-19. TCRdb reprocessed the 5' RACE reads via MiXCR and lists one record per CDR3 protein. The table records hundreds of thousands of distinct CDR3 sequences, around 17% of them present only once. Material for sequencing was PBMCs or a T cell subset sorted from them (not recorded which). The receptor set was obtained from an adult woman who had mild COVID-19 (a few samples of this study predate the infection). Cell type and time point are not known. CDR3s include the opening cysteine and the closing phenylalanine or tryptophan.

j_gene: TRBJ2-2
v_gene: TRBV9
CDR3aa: CASSVEAANTGELFF

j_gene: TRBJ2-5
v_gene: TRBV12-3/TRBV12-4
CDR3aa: CASSLFAGGETQYF

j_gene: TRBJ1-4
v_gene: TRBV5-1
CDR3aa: CASSARGQGEKLFF

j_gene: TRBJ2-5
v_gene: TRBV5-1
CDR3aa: CASNAGEGQETQYF

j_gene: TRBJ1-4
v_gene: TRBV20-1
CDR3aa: CSANQGGNEKLFF

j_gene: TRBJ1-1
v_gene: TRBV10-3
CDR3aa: CAISVTGGLNTEAFF

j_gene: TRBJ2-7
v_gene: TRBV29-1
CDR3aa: CSVDKGGGGIREQYF

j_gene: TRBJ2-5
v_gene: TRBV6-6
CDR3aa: CASRARGTTGTQYF

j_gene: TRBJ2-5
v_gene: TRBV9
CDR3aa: CASLSGRALETQYF

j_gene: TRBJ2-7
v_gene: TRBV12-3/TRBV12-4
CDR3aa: CASSSRFFYEQYF

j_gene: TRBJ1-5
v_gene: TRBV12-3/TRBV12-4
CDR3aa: CASSGEGISNQPQHF

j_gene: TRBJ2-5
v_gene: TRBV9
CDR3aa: CASSNQETQYF

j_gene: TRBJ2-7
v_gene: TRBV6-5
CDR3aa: CASRDRDRASYEQYF

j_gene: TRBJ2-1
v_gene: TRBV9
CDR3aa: CASSVGAQTKEEQFF

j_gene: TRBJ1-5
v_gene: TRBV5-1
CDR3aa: CASSLGTTGSNQPQHF

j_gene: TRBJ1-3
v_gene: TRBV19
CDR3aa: CASSIQGTLALGNTIYF

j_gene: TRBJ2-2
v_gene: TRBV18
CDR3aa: CASSPPAGLSTGELFF

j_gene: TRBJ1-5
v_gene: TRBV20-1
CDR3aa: CSARERYRGRGNTNQPQHF

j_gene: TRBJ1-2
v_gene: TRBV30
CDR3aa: CAWSGGLGAYGYTF

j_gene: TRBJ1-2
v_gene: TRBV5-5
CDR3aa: CASSLEGEGPNYGYTF

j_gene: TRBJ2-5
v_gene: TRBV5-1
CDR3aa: CASSLLRAPEETQYF

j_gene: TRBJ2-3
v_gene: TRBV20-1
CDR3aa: CSARDFGQGADTQYF

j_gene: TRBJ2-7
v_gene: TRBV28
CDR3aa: CASTTGYEQYF

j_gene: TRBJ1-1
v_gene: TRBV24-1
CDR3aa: CATIGVHGGTVRAFF

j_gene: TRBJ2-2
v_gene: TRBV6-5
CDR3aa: CASSPTGLLGELFF

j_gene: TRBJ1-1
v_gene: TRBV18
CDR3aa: CASSQDSSETEAFF

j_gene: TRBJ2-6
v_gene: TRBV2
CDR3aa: CASSEGQADYAGANVLTF

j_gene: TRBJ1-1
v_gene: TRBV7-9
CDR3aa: CASRGGPNPNTEAFF

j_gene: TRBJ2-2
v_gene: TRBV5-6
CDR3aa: CASSSTGGWSTGELFF

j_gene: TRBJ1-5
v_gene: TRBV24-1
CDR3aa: CATSDLHRKLDSNQPQHF

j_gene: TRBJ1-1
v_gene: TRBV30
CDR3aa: CAWSSWLNTEAFF

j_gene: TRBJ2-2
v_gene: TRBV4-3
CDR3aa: CASSQDRALSGTGGGGELFF

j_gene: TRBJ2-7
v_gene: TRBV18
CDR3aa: CASSPSRDRDYEQYF

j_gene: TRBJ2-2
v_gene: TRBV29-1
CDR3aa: CSVEPTGGPRGELFF